This T cell receptor beta chain was obtained from a study of cytomegalovirus exposure and HLA in healthy donors. Study-wide context: In terms of ancestry, the Caucasian-associated cluster contained 80% to 90% of the approximately 420 genotyped donors.

General study points: Some TCR beta chains (roughly 160 of them) were listed as cytomegalovirus-associated. In a later analysis, HLA-C alleles had the fewest associated TCRs, DRB1 alleles the most. In a later analysis, a genetic analysis reported fewer productive-TCR N-insertions in an Asian-associated ancestry cluster than the cohort average.

In regard to this clone: The target antigen is unknown.

Primers included in the PCR were 60 Vbeta and 13 Jbeta primers. Sequencing used immunoSEQ multiplex PCR; TCRdb keeps in-frame clones, though not all of them. The table has more than 250,000 clones, approximately 90% seen once. V was cut by 3 bases and J by 7 bases, with 13 bases left in between. From germline, CDR1 is MNHNS and CDR2 SASEGT. This CDR3 region has 14 residues. The sequencing input was PBMCs. The sequence was collected from a woman between 18 and 29 years old in good health and CMV-seronegative. The chain recombines TRBV6-1 with TRBJ1-5; unclear D gene. The DNA for the CDR3 is TGTGCCAGCAGTGAGTCCCGCGGTTGGCAGCCCCAGCATTTT. As protein: CASSESRGWQPQHF.